The entry below gives a single T cell receptor beta chain sequence along with its context. Antigen unknown. These data belong to a study of shared clonotypes between healthy human individuals. Study conclusions and caveats: Compared with memory subsets, naive subsets generally had larger estimated richness.

The table came from immunoSEQ multiplex PCR; TCRdb's copy has only in-frame clones and leaves some out. The top ten hold 0.13% of the sample, which has roughly 2 million clones, approximately 95% seen once. Trimming left V 6 bases short and J 2 bases short, with 16 bases between. From germline, CDR1 is MGHRA and CDR2 YSYEKL. This CDR3 contains 15 residues. Sequencing used naive CD4+ T cells sorted from blood. Specified subset: CD45RA+ positively selected. The receptor comes from a man younger than 35 in good health. The chain employs TRBV4-1 and TRBJ1-2; a possible D gene is TRBD1 (6 bases). The CDR3 loop reads CASSPREGQNYGYTF. The DNA for the CDR3 is TGCGCCAGCAGTCCTAGAGAAGGACAGAACTATGGCTACACCTTC.